These 13 T cell receptor beta chains originate from one sample sequenced in a study of T cells in Graves' hyperthyroidism and ophthalmopathy (dated by TCRdb to the late 2010s). To prepare the library, multiplex PCR was applied. The run used an Illumina HiSeq 2000. TCR beta CDR3 regions were amplified from RNA transcripts. The TCR CDR3 was subjected to a first round of RT-PCR using the HTBI primer set and the Qiagen OneStep RT-PCR kit. TCRdb applied fastp at Q25 and MiXCR to the public reads, then kept only in-frame beta chains. Each record represents a unique CDR3 protein, reported with the most common genes and DNA among its rows. A total of hundreds of thousands of distinct CDR3 sequences appear in this sample, approximately 19% of them only once. The top ten hold 16% of the sample. Sequencing was performed on blood. Receptors originate from a woman in her fifties or sixties with Graves' hyperthyroidism that later progressed to Graves' ophthalmopathy.

The V gene is TRBV6-1, the J gene TRBJ1-1; a possible D gene is TRBD1 (6 bases). The germline V and J ends were trimmed by 7 bases and 1 base, with 22 bases remaining between them. Germline values: CDR1 MNHNS, CDR2 SASEGT. CDR3 length: 17 residues. The CDR3 reads CASTGSGRLQGNTEAFF. For the CDR3, the DNA is TGTGCCAGCACTGGGTCCGGTCGCCTACAGGGGAACACTGAAGCTTTCTTT.

This clonotype came up a few times. The chain links TRBV7-6 to TRBJ1-4; the match to TRBD1 covers 9 bases. The CDR3 spans 13 residues. CDR1 is SGHVS and CDR2 is FNYEAQ in the germline V gene. V dropped 6 bases and J dropped 8; count of bases not matched to a gene: 4. CDR3 in amino acids: CASRQGANEKLFF. The CDR3 DNA reads TGTGCCAGCAGACAGGGGGCAAACGAAAAACTGTTTTTT.

This clonotype was seen at least ten times. The chain uses TRBV25-1 and TRBJ2-5; TRBD2 agrees at 10 bases. Germline-derived CDR1 and CDR2 are MGHDK and SYGVNS. The CDR3 loop spans 16 amino acids. The V gene end was trimmed by 1 base and the J gene end by 3 bases; junction bases not matched to a gene: 5. CDR3 sequence: CASSESSGGYKETQYF. The DNA of the CDR3 is TGTGCCAGCAGTGAATCTAGCGGGGGTTATAAAGAGACCCAGTACTTC.

The table lists this clonotype with a few counts. The V and J genes are TRBV20-1 and TRBJ2-3, with D possibly being TRBD1 (6 bases). The CDR3 is 15 residues long. Germline CDR1 reads DFQATT; CDR2 reads SNEGSKA (reference sequence). V gave up 3 bases and J gave up 4 bases, with 17 bases separating them. The CDR3 here is CSASLGQGMADTQYF. CDR3 nucleotide sequence: TGCAGTGCTAGCTTGGGCCAGGGGATGGCAGATACGCAGTATTTT.

This clonotype was counted only a few times. J is TRBJ2-5 and V is TRBV7-8, with 10 bases matching TRBD2. The CDR3 sequence is 15 residues long. Germline CDR1 SGHVS, CDR2 FQNEAQ. Unmatched junction bases numbered 7, after V lost 5 bases and J lost 4 bases. In nucleotides, the CDR3 is TGTGCCAGCAGCGTTCCGGGACTAGCGTCAGAGACCCAGTACTTC. Its translation is CASSVPGLASETQYF.

This clonotype was counted at least ten times. J is TRBJ2-2 and V is TRBV12-3 or TRBV12-4, with 7 nucleotides matching TRBD1. This CDR3 has 13 amino acids. The trim removed 10 bases at V and 1 base at J, leaving 3 bases unmatched. In DNA form, the CDR3 reads TGTGCCACAGGGGGTTGGAACACCGGGGAGCTGTTTTTT. Protein: CATGGWNTGELFF.

The J gene is TRBJ1-1, the V gene TRBV5-1, with D possibly matching TRBD1 (5 bases). Trimming stripped 2 bases from V and 0 bases from J, with 11 bases between. The V gene's germline CDR1 is SGHRS and CDR2 YFSETQ. This CDR3 contains 15 residues. CDR3 nucleotides: TGCGCCAGCAGCTTCGAAGGGGCCCTGAACACTGAAGCTTTCTTT. Translation: CASSFEGALNTEAFF.

This clonotype was detected ten times or more. The CDR3 is CASSQQGDTQYF. The CDR3 DNA reads TGTGCCAGCAGCCAACAAGGGGATACGCAGTATTTT. The V and J genes are TRBV7-8 and TRBJ2-3; no clear D gene. This CDR3 has 12 amino acids. Per the germline V gene, CDR1 is SGHVS and CDR2 is FQNEAQ. Trimming left V 5 bases short and J 6 bases short, with 9 bases between.

This clonotype was seen more than once but under ten times. The chain carries TRBV6-5 and TRBJ1-2, with 7 bases identical to TRBD1. The CDR3 spans 14 residues. Germline V gene sequence: CDR1 MNHEY, CDR2 SVGAGI. V shed 2 bases and J 3 bases; nucleotides not matched to a gene: 3. DNA for the CDR3: TGTGCCAGCAGTTACCCTGACAGGGACTATGGCTACACCTTC. It is translated as CASSYPDRDYGYTF.

This clonotype has more than one count but fewer than ten. The gene calls are TRBV20-1 and TRBJ2-6, with D possibly matching TRBD2 (5 bases). CDR1 is DFQATT, CDR2 SNEGSKA, per germline (reference sequence). V was cut by 7 bases and J by 1 base, with 14 bases left in between. The CDR3 is made up of 15 amino acids. The CDR3 loop reads CSVGGRKSGANVLTF. In DNA form, the CDR3 reads TGCAGTGTTGGAGGACGGAAGTCTGGGGCCAACGTCCTGACTTTC.

J is TRBJ2-5 and V is TRBV9; 9 positions match TRBD1. J lost 3 bases, V lost 0 bases, and 3 bases had no gene match. This CDR3 comprises 15 residues. CDR1 and CDR2 (germline): SGDLS, YYNGEE. CDR3 residues: CASSVARDREETQYF. The CDR3 region has the DNA TGTGCCAGCAGCGTAGCTAGGGACAGGGAAGAGACCCAGTACTTC.

On this clonotype itself: The junction departs from germline at one end; a sequencing error may be responsible. The chain carries TRBV4-2 and TRBJ1-2; 9 nucleotides agree with TRBD1. This CDR3 has 15 residues. CDR1 is LGHNA and CDR2 is YNFKEQ in the germline V gene. CDR3 DNA: TGTGCCGGCAGCCGGGAGGACAGGGGAGACTATGGCTACACCTTC. It is translated as CAGSREDRGDYGYTF.

The chain is built from TRBV7-3 and TRBJ1-1; possibly TRBD1 for D (5 bases). CDR3 size: 14 residues. V lost 4 bases to trimming and J lost 4 bases, with 13 bases between them. Germline CDR1 and CDR2: SGHTA and FQGTGA. The CDR3 protein is CASSSMGLSTEAFF. In DNA, the CDR3 is TGTGCCAGCAGCTCCATGGGGCTGTCCACTGAAGCTTTCTTT. The full variable domain, with the rest looked up from reference TRBV7-3 and TRBJ1-1, is GAGVSQTPSNKVTEKGKYVELRCDPISGHTALYWYRQSLGQGPEFLIYFQGTGAADDSGLPNDRFFAVRPEGSVSTLKIQRTERGDSAVYLCASSSMGLSTEAFFGQGTRLTVV.